The 4 T cell receptor beta chains in this list originate from one sample, sequenced in a study of shared clonotypes between healthy human individuals. Libraries were prepared by immunoSEQ multiplex PCR; TCRdb keeps only in-frame clonotypes and omits some of them. Among 2 million to 2.5 million clones listed, 90% to 95% were seen once. The sequencing input was naive CD4+ T cells from PBMCs. Described subset: CD45RA+ positively selected. Receptors were obtained from a man younger than 35 in good health. Some clones in this sample may be carry-over from other donors' samples.

The genes are TRBV19 and TRBJ1-3; D gene uncertain. V lost 9 bases, J lost 0 bases, and 12 bases lay in between. The length of the CDR3 is 14 residues. Germline CDR1 is LNHDA and CDR2 is SQIVND (reference sequence). DNA of the CDR3: TGTGCCAGCCGGACCCGGGGCTCTGGAAACACCATATATTTT. Translating it yields CASRTRGSGNTIYF.

This clone was counted between two and nine times. The CDR3 spells CASHSRYGYTF. The CDR3 DNA sequence: TGTGCCAGCCACTCTCGGTATGGCTACACCTTC. This sequence joins TRBV28 and TRBJ1-2, with D uncertain. This CDR3 has 11 amino acids. The V and J ends lost 8 bases and 5 bases respectively, with 9 bases between them. Germline V gene sequence: CDR1 MDHEN, CDR2 SYDVKM.

Details on this clone: In the same sample, other DNA sequences code for this CDR3. This chain uses TRBV5-1 with TRBJ2-7, with 7 nucleotides matching TRBD1. The germline CDR1 and CDR2 sequences are SGHRS and YFSETQ. Trimming cost V 0 bases and J 1 base; bases outside gene matches: 4. The CDR3 has 15 residues. DNA of the CDR3: TGCGCCAGCAGCTTGGGTGGGACAGCGTCCTACGAGCAGTACTTC. Translated: CASSLGGTASYEQYF.

Note on this clone: At the DNA level, this CDR3 is encoded by other sequences in the same sample as well. The V gene is TRBV6-5, the J gene TRBJ2-1; D may be TRBD2 (6 bases). V lost 6 bases to trimming and J lost 3 bases, with 9 bases between them. The CDR3 contains 13 residues. Germline V lookup: CDR1 MNHEY, CDR2 SVGAGI. In nucleotides, the CDR3 is TGTGCCAGCAGGCGGGACTTCTACAATGAGCAGTTCTTC. It is translated as CASRRDFYNEQFF.